This T cell receptor beta chain is from a study of Ad26.COV2.S vaccination and SARS-CoV-2 variants. For the study at large: Into the muscle, Ad26.COV2.S was dosed once or twice, 56 days apart.

This CDR3 has 18 residues. In germline, CDR1 is SEHNR, CDR2 FQNEAQ (reference sequence). The V segment lost 0 bases and the J segment 8 bases; nucleotides outside the gene matches: 12. TCRdb's copy holds only in-frame clones and misses some; the assay was immunoSEQ multiplex PCR. The sample lists around 380,000 clones; about nine tenths were seen once. Treatment meaning: approximately 18 received Ad26.COV2.S at low or high dose, single or two shots; 5 received placebo; per-sample allocation not given. Sampling was done on day 63 after the first vaccine or placebo injection. A Boston donor was an adult aged 18-55 years. Overall study results and limits: Among vaccine recipients, spike-specific TCR breadth exceeded that of placebo recipients.

Comments on this clone: Its antigen remains unknown.

Source: peripheral blood, taken in a trial of Ad26.COV2.S vaccine versus placebo. The clonotype comes from a person between 18 and 60 years old who received the Ad26.COV2.S COVID-19 vaccine or a placebo. This chain connects TRBV7-9 to TRBJ1-4, with 10 bases identical to TRBD1. The CDR3 sequence is CASSLAMDRGVVGEKLFF. In DNA form, the CDR3 reads TGTGCCAGCAGCTTAGCGATGGACAGGGGGGTGGTAGGAGAAAAACTGTTTTTT.